The 23 T cell receptor beta chains in this list originate from one sample, sequenced in a study of chemoradiotherapy in HPV16-positive cancers. TCRdb's copy holds only in-frame clones and misses some; the assay was immunoSEQ multiplex PCR. The table lists 15,000 to 20,000 clones, 70% of them singletons. The sample in question was tumor tissue, obtained from a patient who underwent chemoradiotherapy. The receptors shown here come from a human donor with HPV-associated anogenital cancer.

This chain connects TRBV9 to TRBJ2-7; 8 bases line up with TRBD1. Germline loops: CDR1 SGDLS, CDR2 YYNGEE. This CDR3 contains 16 residues. The V and J ends lost 3 bases and 3 bases, in that order; junction bases with no gene match: 11. This CDR3 reads CASSARRQGAIYEQYF. Here the CDR3 DNA reads TGTGCCAGCAGCGCTAGGAGGCAGGGGGCAATCTACGAGCAGTACTTC.

CDR3 bases: TGTGCTAGTGGTGCCCGGGACAGGGTATTGGGAGATACGCAGTATTTT. This sequence encodes CASGARDRVLGDTQYF. The chain carries TRBV12-5 and TRBJ2-3, with 9 bases identical to TRBD1. After removal of 5 bases from V and 5 bases from J, the junction contained 11 bases not matched to a gene. CDR1 LGHNT and CDR2 FRNRAP come from the germline V gene. The CDR3 extends over 16 amino acids.

V and J are TRBV19 and TRBJ1-6; 7 bases agree with TRBD1. V lost 3 bases, J lost 10 bases, and 6 bases stayed unmatched. Germline V gives CDR1 LNHDA, CDR2 SQIVND (reference sequence). The CDR3 totals 14 residues. For the CDR3, the DNA is TGTGCCAGTAGTATCGGCCAGGGGGGGTCACCCCTCCACTTT. Amino acids: CASSIGQGGSPLHF. Filled out from reference TRBV19 and TRBJ1-6, the complete variable domain reads DGGITQSPKYLFRKEGQNVTLSCEQNLNHDAMYWYRQDPGQGLRLIYYSQIVNDFQKGDIAEGYSVSREKKESFPLTVTSAQKNPTAFYLCASSIGQGGSPLHFGNGTRLTVT.

The gene calls are TRBV11-2 and TRBJ2-5; 8 nucleotides match TRBD2. The CDR3 runs 16 residues. Germline lookup yields CDR1 SGHAT and CDR2 FQNNGV. J gave up 5 bases and V 5 bases, and 13 bases lay outside the gene matches. For the CDR3, the DNA is TGTGCCAGCAGCCCCCGGACCTCGGGGGGGCTCGAGACCCAGTACTTC. It yields the protein CASSPRTSGGLETQYF.

This chain links TRBV2 with TRBJ2-7; a weak D match, TRBD2 (7 bases). The V end was cut by 3 bases, the J end by 2 bases, with 11 bases between. This CDR3 has 14 amino acids. Germline loops: CDR1 SNHLY, CDR2 FYNNEI. In nucleotides, the CDR3 is TGTGCCAGCAGTGACGGGGGGCAGGCCTACGAGCAGTACTTC. This translates into CASSDGGQAYEQYF.

The rearrangement joins TRBV28 to TRBJ2-7; 9 bases fit TRBD2. Germline V gene lookup returns CDR1 MDHEN and CDR2 SYDVKM. The trim removed 4 bases at V and 1 base at J, leaving 8 bases unmatched. The CDR3 sequence is 16 residues long. CDR3 DNA sequence: TGTGCCAGCAGTTCCCTGGGGCTAGCGGGGTCCTACGAGCAGTACTTC. Its protein product is CASSSLGLAGSYEQYF.

The chain employs TRBV18 and TRBJ2-4; D tentatively fits TRBD1 or TRBD2 (6 bases each). This CDR3 region has 15 residues. CDR1 is KGHSH, CDR2 LQKENI, per germline. Trimming shortened V by 5 bases and J by 6 bases, and 17 bases separated the two germline ends. The CDR3: CASSTNGGRGNIQYF. The CDR3 DNA is TGTGCCAGCTCAACGAACGGGGGCCGGGGAAACATTCAGTACTTC.

The chain recombines TRBV6-6 with TRBJ1-2; a weak D match, TRBD1 (6 bases). CDR3 length: 12 residues. CDR1 MNHNY and CDR2 SVGAGI come from the germline V gene (reference sequence). V gave up 5 bases and J gave up 4 bases, with 8 bases separating them. CDR3 in amino acids: CASSPDSYGYTF. The CDR3 nucleotides read TGTGCCAGCAGTCCGGACAGCTATGGCTACACCTTC.

This clone is a singleton in its sample. The chain combines TRBV9 with TRBJ1-1, with TRBD1 identical over 7 bases. The CDR3 loop spans 16 amino acids. V lost 0 bases to trimming and J lost 0 bases; unmatched junction nucleotides: 5. CDR1 is SGDLS, CDR2 YYNGEE, per germline. The CDR3 DNA reads as TGTGCCAGCAGCGTAGGGGCAGGGGGTTTGAACACTGAAGCTTTCTTT. Protein product: CASSVGAGGLNTEAFF.

The CDR3 coding sequence is TGCAGCGTTACTAGCGGGAGGGATTTTCAAAATACGCAGTATTTT. It is translated as CSVTSGRDFQNTQYF. This chain joins TRBV29-1 and TRBJ2-3; 13 nucleotides agree with TRBD2. The junction had 9 bases not matched to a gene; V was cut back by 5 bases and J by 7 bases. Looked up from germline, CDR1 is SQVTM and CDR2 is ANQGSEA. The CDR3 runs to 15 residues.

This clone was seen only a few times. This chain links TRBV30 with TRBJ1-1; D gene uncertain. Between the trimmed V and J ends, which lost 8 bases and 5 bases, there was a span of 9 bases. The germline V gene has CDR1 GTSNPN and CDR2 SVGIG (reference sequence). The CDR3 consists of 10 residues. This CDR3 is CAGWETEAFF. Here the CDR3 DNA reads TGTGCCGGCTGGGAAACTGAAGCTTTCTTT.

This chain links TRBV30 with TRBJ2-7; 8 nucleotides align to TRBD2. CDR3 length equals 14 residues. CDR1 and CDR2 (germline): GTSNPN, SVGIG (reference sequence). Trimming cost V 5 bases and J 4 bases; bases outside gene matches: 10. The CDR3 coding sequence is TGTGCCTGGGCCCTTCCTAGCGGGCGGTACGAGCAGTACTTC. It is translated as CAWALPSGRYEQYF.

The chain employs TRBV6-1 and TRBJ2-5, with TRBD1 as a possible D gene (6 bases). This CDR3 comprises 13 residues. Germline loops: CDR1 MNHNS, CDR2 SASEGT. Trimming left V 5 bases short and J 5 bases short, with 12 bases between. The CDR3 reads CASSSTGWETQYF. The CDR3 nucleotides read TGTGCCAGCAGTTCCACAGGGTGGGAGACCCAGTACTTC.

Here the CDR3 reads CASSDVVPNEQFF. The CDR3 bases are TGTGCCAGCAGCGACGTGGTACCCAATGAGCAGTTCTTC. The chain recombines TRBV5-6 with TRBJ2-1, with no clear D. This CDR3 comprises 13 residues. Germline CDR1 SGHDT, CDR2 YYEEEE. V was cut by 4 bases and J by 6 bases, with 11 bases left in between.

The chain carries TRBV15 and TRBJ2-5; 9 positions agree with TRBD1. The germline V gene encodes CDR1 LNHNV and CDR2 YYDKDF (reference sequence). The ends lost 6 bases at V and 5 bases at J; junction bases unmatched: 10. CDR3 size: 15 residues. The CDR3 sequence is CATSKGQGMGETQYF. In DNA form, the CDR3 reads TGTGCCACCAGTAAGGGACAGGGTATGGGGGAGACCCAGTACTTC.

The chain employs TRBV5-1 and TRBJ2-1; 10 bases map to TRBD2. The ends lost 2 bases at V and 6 bases at J; junction bases unmatched: 5. Germline V gives CDR1 SGHRS, CDR2 YFSETQ. CDR3 length: 15 residues. CDR3: CASSFPASGSNEQFF. In DNA, the CDR3 is TGCGCCAGCAGCTTTCCGGCTAGCGGGAGCAATGAGCAGTTCTTC.

The chain carries TRBV6-5 and TRBJ2-5; 7 bases are a match to TRBD2. The CDR3 is made up of 14 amino acids. V lost 2 bases to trimming and J lost 7 bases; unmatched junction nucleotides: 7. Germline-derived CDR1 and CDR2 are MNHEY and SVGAGI. The CDR3 DNA reads as TGTGCCAGCAGTTACGGGGGGGGAGCAACGACCCAGTACTTC. It is translated as CASSYGGGATTQYF.

This chain joins TRBV11-1 and TRBJ2-5; 15 bases align to TRBD2. Unmatched junction bases numbered 3, after V lost 5 bases and J lost 5 bases. Germline V gives CDR1 SGHAT, CDR2 FQDESV (reference sequence). This CDR3 is 15 amino acids long. This CDR3 reads CASSPGTSGRETQYF. The CDR3 DNA reads as TGTGCCAGCAGCCCAGGGACTAGCGGGAGGGAGACCCAGTACTTC.

This sequence joins TRBV11-3 and TRBJ1-2; the match to TRBD1 covers 9 bases. Germline lookup yields CDR1 SGHNT and CDR2 YENEEA. CDR3 length: 15 residues. The V segment lost 6 bases and the J segment 4 bases; nucleotides outside the gene matches: 9. The CDR3 region is CASSSTGGGGYGYTF. The CDR3 nucleotides read TGTGCCAGCAGTTCCACAGGGGGCGGAGGCTATGGCTACACCTTC.

Written as DNA, the CDR3 is TGTGCCAGCAGCCCCAGAGAAGGGCAGGGGGACGGCTACACCTTC. Protein sequence: CASSPREGQGDGYTF. The chain joins TRBV28 to TRBJ1-2; TRBD1 matches at 7 bases. The CDR3 is made up of 15 amino acids. The germline gives CDR1 MDHEN, CDR2 SYDVKM. The V gene end was trimmed by 6 bases and the J gene end by 8 bases; junction bases not matched to a gene: 15.

This sequence joins TRBV4-2 and TRBJ2-5; TRBD2 matches at 9 bases. Germline CDR1 is LGHNA and CDR2 is YNFKEQ. The V gene end was trimmed by 3 bases and the J gene end by 5 bases; junction bases not matched to a gene: 22. The CDR3 runs to 20 residues. The CDR3 DNA reads as TGTGCCAGCAGCCATGAATACTTCCTTAGCGGGGGCTTTGCCTCGGAGACCCAGTACTTC. The encoded protein is CASSHEYFLSGGFASETQYF.

V usage is TRBV6-5 and J usage is TRBJ2-1; D is possibly TRBD2 (6 bases). The V and J ends lost 0 bases and 12 bases respectively, with 18 bases between them. Per germline, CDR1 MNHEY and CDR2 SVGAGI. The CDR3 spans 15 residues. The CDR3 sequence: CASSYSGGFQQGQFF. DNA for the CDR3: TGTGCCAGCAGTTACTCGGGGGGATTTCAGCAGGGGCAGTTCTTC.

On this clone itself: The sample has other DNA sequences that encode this CDR3 too. The genes are TRBV7-2 and TRBJ1-5; no clear D gene. Deletions cut 3 bases from V and 6 bases from J, with 6 bases between. The CDR3 covers 12 residues. Per germline, CDR1 SGHTA and CDR2 FQGNSA. CDR3 region: CASSFPGQPQHF. DNA for the CDR3: TGTGCCAGCAGCTTTCCCGGTCAGCCCCAGCATTTT.